The T cell receptor beta chain described here comes from a study of beta chain features in type 1 diabetes. Sequencing targeted expressed TCRB transcripts, as all isolated RNA had been reverse transcribed. About 3.57 million reads per sample were averaged for naive, central memory and regulatory samples. The protocol was immunoSEQ multiplex PCR, while the TCRdb copy is restricted to in-frame clones and leaves out a portion. The data show a few hundred thousand clones, roughly 31% seen once. Central memory, naive, regulatory and stem cell-like memory CD4+ cells were sorted by CD45RO/CCR7/CD25/CD127/CD95/CD27. The V and J ends lost 4 bases and 5 bases, in that order; junction bases with no gene match: 9. This CDR3 has 16 amino acids. The germline V gene has CDR1 SGHRS and CDR2 YFSETQ. This clone has more than one count but fewer than ten.

The clonotype was recovered from a man aged 18-30 years in good health. The gene calls are TRBV5-1 and TRBJ2-7; TRBD2 matches 13 bases. The sample comprised naive CD4+ T cells from blood. The CDR3 nucleotides are TGCGCCAGCAGCCCGGTTGGACTAGCGGGAGCTCACGAGCAGTACTTC. It encodes CASSPVGLAGAHEQYF. Full variable domain (remainder filled in from reference TRBV5-1 and TRBJ2-7): KAGVTQTPRYLIKTRGQQVTLSCSPISGHRSVSWYQQTPGQGLQFLFEYFSETQRNKGNFPGRFSGRQFSNSRSEMNVSTLELGDSALYLCASSPVGLAGAHEQYFGPGTRLTVT.